The rows below give T cell receptor beta chains drawn from one sample of a study of cytomegalovirus exposure and HLA in healthy donors. Assay used: immunoSEQ multiplex PCR; TCRdb lists only in-frame clones, some missing. The table has some 150,000 clones, around 80% seen once; the top ten hold 0.77%. Sample: PBMCs. These receptors all stem from a woman between 18 and 29 years old in good health and CMV-seronegative. CDR3s include the opening cysteine and the closing phenylalanine or tryptophan. The D gene is left open where the match is weak. Rows may omit the clone size; those that give it use once, few, many or a size class.

CDR3nt: TGTGCCAGCAGCCTGCAGGGGGAGAGGGCCGGGGAGCTGTTTTTT
CDR3aa: CASSLQGERAGELFF
abundance: once
j_gene: TRBJ2-2
d_gene: TRBD1
v_gene: TRBV7-2

CDR3nt: TGTGCCAGTAGAGGGGTATCCTACAATGAGCAGTTCTTC
CDR3aa: CASRGVSYNEQFF
abundance: .
j_gene: TRBJ2-1
d_gene: .
v_gene: TRBV19

CDR3nt: TGTGCCAGCAGGGGGGGAGCGTACCAAGAGACCCAGTACTTC
CDR3aa: CASRGGAYQETQYF
abundance: .
j_gene: TRBJ2-5
d_gene: .
v_gene: TRBV28

CDR3nt: TGTGCCAGCAGGGGTGGGACATCTCACGAGCAGTACTTC
CDR3aa: CASRGGTSHEQYF
abundance: .
j_gene: TRBJ2-7
d_gene: .
v_gene: TRBV2

CDR3nt: TGTGCCAGTAGTAGGGGGACTAGTATATTCAGTGAGCAGTTCTTC
CDR3aa: CASSRGTSIFSEQFF
abundance: .
j_gene: TRBJ2-1
d_gene: TRBD2
v_gene: TRBV19

CDR3nt: TGTGCCAGCAGCTTAGCAGCGGTATACAATGAGCAGTTCTTC
CDR3aa: CASSLAAVYNEQFF
abundance: once
j_gene: TRBJ2-1
d_gene: .
v_gene: TRBV5-6

CDR3nt: TGTGCCAGCAGGCGGGACAGGTCGAGCGAGACCCAGTACTTC
CDR3aa: CASRRDRSSETQYF
abundance: .
j_gene: TRBJ2-5
d_gene: TRBD1
v_gene: TRBV6-1

CDR3nt: TGTGCCAGCAGCTTGGAGGGGACTAGCGGGCAAGAGACCCAGTACTTC
CDR3aa: CASSLEGTSGQETQYF
abundance: .
j_gene: TRBJ2-5
d_gene: TRBD2
v_gene: TRBV5-6

CDR3nt: TGCGCCAGCAGCTCGGGACTAGCGGGAGCGAATGAGCAGTTCTTC
CDR3aa: CASSSGLAGANEQFF
abundance: once
j_gene: TRBJ2-1
d_gene: TRBD2
v_gene: TRBV5-1

CDR3nt: TGTTCCAGCAGCTTTTGGGGGCTAACGACTGAAGCTTTCTTT
CDR3aa: CSSSFWGLTTEAFF
abundance: .
j_gene: TRBJ1-1
d_gene: .
v_gene: TRBV7-9

CDR3nt: TGTGCCAGCATGGAGCGGAGCTCCTATAATTCACCCCTCCACTTT
CDR3aa: CASMERSSYNSPLHF
abundance: .
j_gene: TRBJ1-6
d_gene: .
v_gene: TRBV28

CDR3nt: TGTGCCAGCAGCCAAGGCTCGTCCCGGGAAGGTGAGCAGTTCTTC
CDR3aa: CASSQGSSREGEQFF
abundance: .
j_gene: TRBJ2-1
d_gene: .
v_gene: TRBV14

CDR3nt: TGTGCCAGCAGTCTAACAGGGGGCGCTTCCAAAAACATTCAGTACTTC
CDR3aa: CASSLTGGASKNIQYF
abundance: once
j_gene: TRBJ2-4
d_gene: TRBD1
v_gene: TRBV28

CDR3nt: TGTGCCAGTTCACCATTGCAGGGGGTCCACGAGCAGTACTTC
CDR3aa: CASSPLQGVHEQYF
abundance: .
j_gene: TRBJ2-7
d_gene: TRBD1
v_gene: TRBV18

CDR3nt: TGTGCCAGCAGCTCTAGTGGGGCCAGGGGCGGGACTGAAGCTTTCTTT
CDR3aa: CASSSSGARGGTEAFF
abundance: few
j_gene: TRBJ1-1
d_gene: .
v_gene: TRBV11-1

CDR3nt: TGTGCCAGCAGCCTACAGGGGGATAATTCACCCCTCCACTTT
CDR3aa: CASSLQGDNSPLHF
abundance: .
j_gene: TRBJ1-6
d_gene: TRBD1
v_gene: TRBV11-3

CDR3nt: TGTGCCAGCAGCTTCCCGGGGGCGGGGGAGCAGTACTTC
CDR3aa: CASSFPGAGEQYF
abundance: .
j_gene: TRBJ2-5
d_gene: .
v_gene: TRBV7-3

CDR3nt: TGTGCCAGTAGCTCGCGACATAATATTGAAGCTTTCTTT
CDR3aa: CASSSRHNIEAFF
abundance: .
j_gene: TRBJ1-1
d_gene: .
v_gene: TRBV19

CDR3nt: TGTGCCAGCAGCCCTAGCCCCACTAGTAACATTCAGTACTTC
CDR3aa: CASSPSPTSNIQYF
abundance: .
j_gene: TRBJ2-4
d_gene: .
v_gene: TRBV9

CDR3nt: TGTGCCAGCAGTTTTGGAGGGACAGATACGCAGTATTTT
CDR3aa: CASSFGGTDTQYF
abundance: .
j_gene: TRBJ2-3
d_gene: .
v_gene: TRBV28

CDR3nt: TGTGCCAGCAGCCCGGACAGTATCTATGGCTACACCTTC
CDR3aa: CASSPDSIYGYTF
abundance: few
j_gene: TRBJ1-2
d_gene: .
v_gene: TRBV27

CDR3nt: TGTGCCAGTAGGACATTAGGTACCGACACAGATACGCAGTATTTT
CDR3aa: CASRTLGTDTDTQYF
abundance: .
j_gene: TRBJ2-3
d_gene: .
v_gene: TRBV19

CDR3nt: TGCGCCAGCAGCTTGGAAACAGGGCCTCTAGAATATGGCTACACCTTC
CDR3aa: CASSLETGPLEYGYTF
abundance: .
j_gene: TRBJ1-2
d_gene: .
v_gene: TRBV5-1

CDR3nt: TGTGCCAGCAGTGAACAGGGGGCTTATGAAAAACTGTTTTTT
CDR3aa: CASSEQGAYEKLFF
abundance: .
j_gene: TRBJ1-4
d_gene: TRBD1
v_gene: TRBV6-1

CDR3nt: TGTGCCAGCAGTTTACTAGGCCCCGGTGAGCAGTTCTTC
CDR3aa: CASSLLGPGEQFF
abundance: .
j_gene: TRBJ2-1
d_gene: .
v_gene: TRBV28

CDR3nt: TGTGCCAGCAGCCCTGGGAGTAATGAAAAACTGTTTTTT
CDR3aa: CASSPGSNEKLFF
abundance: .
j_gene: TRBJ1-4
d_gene: .
v_gene: TRBV7-9

CDR3nt: TGTGCCAGCAGTTTAACCAGGGCCTATGGCTACACCTTC
CDR3aa: CASSLTRAYGYTF
abundance: .
j_gene: TRBJ1-2
d_gene: .
v_gene: TRBV27

CDR3nt: TGTGCCAGCAGTTTTAAGGCTAGCGGTTACGAGCAGTACTTC
CDR3aa: CASSFKASGYEQYF
abundance: .
j_gene: TRBJ2-7
d_gene: TRBD2
v_gene: TRBV27

CDR3nt: TGTGCCAGCAGCACCGTCGGACAGGGGGCGAGGGAGGCCTACGAGCAGTACTTC
CDR3aa: CASSTVGQGAREAYEQYF
abundance: .
j_gene: TRBJ2-7
d_gene: TRBD1
v_gene: TRBV5-8

CDR3nt: TGTGCCAGCACTAGGATAGCGGGAGTGGAGACTGAGCAGTTCTTC
CDR3aa: CASTRIAGVETEQFF
abundance: .
j_gene: TRBJ2-1
d_gene: TRBD2
v_gene: TRBV6-5

CDR3nt: TGTGCCAGCAGCCAAGAATTCTCAGATACGCAGTATTTT
CDR3aa: CASSQEFSDTQYF
abundance: .
j_gene: TRBJ2-3
d_gene: .
v_gene: TRBV14

CDR3nt: TGTGCCAGCAGCTTCGGGACACTGGATGGCTACACCTTC
CDR3aa: CASSFGTLDGYTF
abundance: .
j_gene: TRBJ1-2
d_gene: .
v_gene: TRBV11-2

CDR3nt: TGTGCCAGTAGTATGAACAGAGAGACCCAGTACTTC
CDR3aa: CASSMNRETQYF
abundance: .
j_gene: TRBJ2-5
d_gene: .
v_gene: TRBV19

CDR3nt: TGTGCCAGCAGCTTAGCCGGGTTGAGGCAGAGCTCTGGAAACACCATATATTTT
CDR3aa: CASSLAGLRQSSGNTIYF
abundance: .
j_gene: TRBJ1-3
d_gene: .
v_gene: TRBV11-2

CDR3nt: TGTGCCAGCAGATCTAACACTGAAGCTTTCTTT
CDR3aa: CASRSNTEAFF
abundance: .
j_gene: TRBJ1-1
d_gene: .
v_gene: TRBV14

CDR3nt: TGTGCCAGCAGTTTATACGGAGGGTCTGGTGGCTACACCTTC
CDR3aa: CASSLYGGSGGYTF
abundance: few
j_gene: TRBJ1-2
d_gene: .
v_gene: TRBV27

CDR3nt: TGTGCCAGCAGTTACCCGGGACTCCCCTACGAGCAGTACTTC
CDR3aa: CASSYPGLPYEQYF
abundance: .
j_gene: TRBJ2-7
d_gene: .
v_gene: TRBV6-6

CDR3nt: TGTGCCAGCAGTCCCCCTGGCGGGAGGAGGGGGGGGCAGTACTTC
CDR3aa: CASSPPGGRRGGQYF
abundance: .
j_gene: TRBJ2-7
d_gene: TRBD2
v_gene: TRBV28

CDR3nt: TGTGCCAGCAGTCACACAGGGGGGGGTGCGTACGAGCAGTACTTC
CDR3aa: CASSHTGGGAYEQYF
abundance: .
j_gene: TRBJ2-7
d_gene: .
v_gene: TRBV6-5

CDR3nt: TGCGCCAGCAGCGGCCAGTGGACAGGACCCTACAATGAGCAGTTCTTC
CDR3aa: CASSGQWTGPYNEQFF
abundance: .
j_gene: TRBJ2-1
d_gene: TRBD1
v_gene: TRBV4-1

CDR3nt: TGTGCCAGCAGATGGACACCGAACACCGGGGAGCTGTTTTTT
CDR3aa: CASRWTPNTGELFF
abundance: .
j_gene: TRBJ2-2
d_gene: .
v_gene: TRBV6-5

CDR3nt: TGTGCCAGCAGCTTAGGGCAGGCGAGCTCTGGAAACACCATATATTTT
CDR3aa: CASSLGQASSGNTIYF
abundance: .
j_gene: TRBJ1-3
d_gene: .
v_gene: TRBV7-9

CDR3nt: TGTGCCAGCTCACCAAACTCCTACGAGCAGTACTTC
CDR3aa: CASSPNSYEQYF
abundance: .
j_gene: TRBJ2-7
d_gene: .
v_gene: TRBV18

CDR3nt: TGCGCCAGCAGCTTGGATAGCGGGGGACGCACAGATACGCAGTATTTT
CDR3aa: CASSLDSGGRTDTQYF
abundance: .
j_gene: TRBJ2-3
d_gene: TRBD2
v_gene: TRBV5-1

CDR3nt: TGCAGCGTAGAAGACGGACAGGGAACCTACGAGCAGTACTTC
CDR3aa: CSVEDGQGTYEQYF
abundance: .
j_gene: TRBJ2-7
d_gene: TRBD1
v_gene: TRBV29-1

CDR3nt: TGTGCCAGCAGTTCATATTCAGTCAGGGGGCCCCAGCATTTT
CDR3aa: CASSSYSVRGPQHF
abundance: .
j_gene: TRBJ1-5
d_gene: .
v_gene: TRBV28

CDR3nt: TGTGCCAGCAGTGCCACGCGGGGCACCGGGGAGCTGTTTTTT
CDR3aa: CASSATRGTGELFF
abundance: .
j_gene: TRBJ2-2
d_gene: .
v_gene: TRBV27

CDR3nt: TGCAGCGGCCGGCGAGACTACACAGATACGCAGTATTTT
CDR3aa: CSGRRDYTDTQYF
abundance: few
j_gene: TRBJ2-3
d_gene: .
v_gene: TRBV29-1

CDR3nt: TGCAGCGTTGGACTAGCGGGAGTAAGTGAGCAGTTCTTC
CDR3aa: CSVGLAGVSEQFF
abundance: .
j_gene: TRBJ2-1
d_gene: TRBD2
v_gene: TRBV29-1

CDR3nt: TGTGCCTGGAGTGTAGGAAGCGGACTAGCGGGAGTTGAGCAGTTCTTC
CDR3aa: CAWSVGSGLAGVEQFF
abundance: .
j_gene: TRBJ2-1
d_gene: TRBD2
v_gene: TRBV30

CDR3nt: TGTGCCAGCAGTAACCGGACAGGGTCCAATCAGCCCCAGCATTTT
CDR3aa: CASSNRTGSNQPQHF
abundance: .
j_gene: TRBJ1-5
d_gene: TRBD1
v_gene: TRBV7-2

CDR3nt: TGTGCCAGCGAGAAAGAGCGTAATTACAATGAGCAGTTCTTC
CDR3aa: CASEKERNYNEQFF
abundance: .
j_gene: TRBJ2-1
d_gene: .
v_gene: TRBV5-6

CDR3nt: TGTGCCAGCAGTCTAGCGGGAGGCACCTACGAGCAGTACTTC
CDR3aa: CASSLAGGTYEQYF
abundance: .
j_gene: TRBJ2-7
d_gene: TRBD2
v_gene: TRBV27

CDR3nt: TGTGCCAGCAGTCGCAAGACAGCCGCCAAAAACATTCAGTACTTC
CDR3aa: CASSRKTAAKNIQYF
abundance: .
j_gene: TRBJ2-4
d_gene: .
v_gene: TRBV28

CDR3nt: TGTGCCACCAGCAGAGATCCCGCGTCTAGCGGGAGCTCGGATACGCAGTATTTT
CDR3aa: CATSRDPASSGSSDTQYF
abundance: .
j_gene: TRBJ2-3
d_gene: TRBD2
v_gene: TRBV15

CDR3nt: TGTTCCAGCAGCTTAGGGACTAGCCTCTACGAGCAGTACTTC
CDR3aa: CSSSLGTSLYEQYF
abundance: .
j_gene: TRBJ2-7
d_gene: TRBD2
v_gene: TRBV7-9

CDR3nt: TGTGCCAGCAGTCCCCCCCGGCGGGGTGGCCTAGAGACCCAGTACTTC
CDR3aa: CASSPPRRGGLETQYF
abundance: few
j_gene: TRBJ2-5
d_gene: .
v_gene: TRBV28